These 21 T cell receptor beta chains were sequenced from one sample in a study of shared clonotypes between healthy human individuals. Assay: immunoSEQ multiplex PCR; the TCRdb copy retains only in-frame clones and omits some. The table has tens of thousands of clones, about 64% seen once. The sample taken for sequencing was memory CD8+ T cells sorted from blood. Subset described: CD45RO+ cells pooled with CCR7-negative TemRA cells. The source is a man in his thirties or forties in good health.

The V and J genes are TRBV6-4 and TRBJ2-7; a weak D match, TRBD1 (6 bases). The J call is in doubt because the DNA end fits TRBJ2-1 better. The CDR3 totals 15 residues. Germline CDR1 and CDR2: MRHNA and SNTAGT. The CDR3 is CASSPQPDSYNEQFF. The CDR3 DNA follows: TGTGCCAGCAGCCCTCAGCCGGACAGTTACAATGAGCAGTTCTTC.

The CDR3 here is CASSQAQGASYEQYF. CDR3 bases: TGTGCCAGCAGCCAAGCACAGGGGGCCTCCTACGAGCAGTACTTC. The chain employs TRBV4-2 and TRBJ2-7, with 9 bases that match TRBD1. The CDR3 runs 15 residues. CDR1 and CDR2 (germline): LGHNA, YNFKEQ. V lost 1 base to trimming and J lost 0 bases; unmatched junction nucleotides: 1.

V gene TRBV6-6 combines with J gene TRBJ2-1, with 8 bases that match TRBD2. CDR1 is MNHNY, CDR2 SVGAGI, per germline (reference sequence). The ends lost 4 bases at V and 10 bases at J; junction bases unmatched: 3. CDR3 size: 12 residues. The CDR3 DNA sequence: TGTGCCAGCAGTTGGGAGCGGGGGGAGCAGTTCTTC. Its translation is CASSWERGEQFF.

With respect to this clone: Other DNA sequences in the same sample also yield this CDR3. The genes are TRBV27 and TRBJ1-1, with 7 positions matching TRBD1. The CDR3 consists of 13 residues. J lost 5 bases, V lost 7 bases, and 7 bases had no gene match. Germline CDR1 and CDR2: MNHEY and SMNVEV (reference sequence). The CDR3 reads CASKDRVRTEAFF. CDR3 bases: TGTGCCAGCAAAGACAGGGTTCGTACTGAAGCTTTCTTT.

This chain uses TRBV7-2 with TRBJ2-1; 7 bases are a match to TRBD1. The CDR3 is 12 amino acids. The J segment lost 7 bases and the V segment lost 5 bases, leaving 2 bases of the junction unmatched. Germline V gene data show CDR1 as SGHTA and CDR2 as FQGNSA. CDR3 loop: CTSSMTGNEQFF. The CDR3 nucleotides read TGTACCAGCAGCATGACAGGGAATGAGCAGTTCTTC.

The chain links TRBV5-4 to TRBJ2-7, with D tentatively TRBD1 or TRBD2 (5 bases each). The CDR3 has 15 residues. With 4 bases removed from V and 3 bases from J, the gap between germline ends came to 17 bases. Germline CDR1 is SGHNT and CDR2 is YYREEE (reference sequence). Written as DNA, the CDR3 is TGTGCCAGCAGCCGAGGGGACCCGGGCAGCTACGAGCAGTACTTC. Translation: CASSRGDPGSYEQYF.

The chain uses TRBV4-3 and TRBJ1-1; no clear D. The CDR3 has 14 residues. The V end lost 1 base, the J end lost 1 base, and 7 bases lay between the germline ends. CDR1 LGHNA and CDR2 YSLEER come from the germline V gene. Written as DNA, the CDR3 is TGCGCCAGCAGCCAAGTTGGCAGGAACACTGAAGCTTTCTTT. Amino acid sequence: CASSQVGRNTEAFF.

This clone was detected only a few times. The genes are TRBV15 and TRBJ1-1; D gene ambiguous. Trimming cost V 5 bases and J 0 bases, with 13 bases left between them. Germline V lookup: CDR1 LNHNV, CDR2 YYDKDF (reference sequence). The CDR3 extends over 15 amino acids. The CDR3 is CATSPVGFMNTEAFF. Written as DNA, the CDR3 is TGTGCCACCAGCCCTGTCGGGTTTATGAACACTGAAGCTTTCTTT.

V is TRBV6-1 and J is TRBJ1-2; D not resolved. The CDR3 is 11 amino acids. With 8 bases removed from V and 1 base from J, the gap between germline ends came to 5 bases. Per germline, CDR1 MNHNS and CDR2 SASEGT. In DNA, the CDR3 is TGTGCCAGCGTACTTAACTATGGCTACACCTTC. Its translation is CASVLNYGYTF.

The chain recombines TRBV28 with TRBJ2-3; TRBD2 matches at 14 bases. The CDR3 is made up of 18 amino acids. J lost 5 bases, V lost 1 base, and 8 bases had no gene match. Germline assignment: CDR1 MDHEN and CDR2 SYDVKM. The DNA of the CDR3 is TGTGCCAGCAGTTTATATCATGGACTAGCGGGAGGATTAGATACGCAGTATTTT. Its protein is CASSLYHGLAGGLDTQYF.

The rearrangement uses TRBV6-5 and TRBJ2-7, with D possibly being TRBD2 (6 bases). CDR1 is MNHEY and CDR2 is SVGAGI in the germline V gene. CDR3 length: 13 residues. V was trimmed by 4 bases and J by 2 bases, leaving 9 bases between them. The CDR3 reads CASSSGSPYEQYF. The CDR3 DNA reads as TGTGCCAGCAGTTCCGGGAGCCCCTACGAGCAGTACTTC.

The DNA for the CDR3 is TGTGCCAGCAGCTTAGTTTCGGCTTTGAATGAGCAGTTCTTC. This gives the protein CASSLVSALNEQFF. The rearrangement joins TRBV7-9 to TRBJ2-1, with D hard to call. Germline lookup yields CDR1 SEHNR and CDR2 FQNEAQ (reference sequence). Trimming pared 1 base from V and 7 bases from J, leaving 11 bases between. The CDR3 covers 14 residues.

The chain employs TRBV4-3 and TRBJ2-7, with 8 bases that match TRBD2. This CDR3 spans 14 amino acids. Germline-derived CDR1 and CDR2 are LGHNA and YSLEER. V trimming: 3 bases; J trimming: 4 bases; junction bases outside the gene matches: 5. CDR3 DNA sequence: TGCGCCAGCAGCCAGGGGACTAGAAGTTACGAGCAGTACTTC. This gives the protein CASSQGTRSYEQYF.

The table lists this clone with many counts. The CDR3 DNA reads as TGTGCCAGCCTAGGAGGGGAAAACATTCAGTACTTC. This gives the protein CASLGGENIQYF. The rearrangement uses TRBV5-5 and TRBJ2-4; the D gene is possibly TRBD2 (6 bases). From germline, CDR1 is SGHKS and CDR2 YYEKEE (reference sequence). This CDR3 has 12 residues. The V and J ends lost 7 bases and 5 bases respectively, with 10 bases between them.

The count of this clone is one. This chain connects TRBV5-1 to TRBJ2-4, with no clear D. Germline V CDR1 and CDR2: SGHRS, YFSETQ. The CDR3 is made up of 14 amino acids. V was shortened by 0 bases and J by 8 bases, with 12 bases between the two germline ends. The CDR3 is CASSLEAGLDIQYF. CDR3 nucleotides: TGCGCCAGCAGCTTGGAGGCTGGATTGGACATTCAGTACTTC.

This clone was counted between two and nine times. The rearrangement uses TRBV27 and TRBJ1-4, with 9 positions matching TRBD1. Germline CDR1 and CDR2: MNHEY and SMNVEV (reference sequence). CDR3 length: 15 residues. V gave up 5 bases and J gave up 7 bases; unmatched junction bases: 8. This CDR3 is CASSLQQGAVEKLFF. The CDR3 nucleotides read TGTGCCAGCAGTCTCCAACAGGGGGCTGTTGAAAAACTGTTTTTT.

This clone was observed at least ten times. The genes are TRBV6-1 and TRBJ1-4; possible D gene TRBD1, 5 bases. V was trimmed by 7 bases and J by 8 bases, leaving 17 bases between them. The CDR3 is 14 amino acids. Per germline, CDR1 MNHNS and CDR2 SASEGT. In DNA form, the CDR3 reads TGTGCCAGCAAGGACGGGGCCACCCAAGAAAAACTGTTTTTT. The encoded protein is CASKDGATQEKLFF.

V usage is TRBV29-1 and J usage is TRBJ2-1; 10 bases are shared with TRBD1. After removal of 6 bases from V and 4 bases from J, the junction contained 12 bases not matched to a gene. The CDR3 covers 16 residues. The V gene's germline CDR1 is SQVTM and CDR2 ANQGSEA. The CDR3 here is CSVIGGQGKKYNEQFF. The CDR3 bases are TGCAGCGTCATTGGGGGACAGGGGAAAAAGTACAATGAGCAGTTCTTC.

In this sample, this clone turned up many times. The CDR3 spells CASSAWAYSNQPQHF. CDR3 coding DNA: TGTGCCAGCAGCGCGTGGGCCTATAGCAATCAGCCCCAGCATTTT. This chain uses TRBV7-2 with TRBJ1-5; D gene unclear. The V gene's germline CDR1 is SGHTA and CDR2 FQGNSA. There are 15 residues in the CDR3. Trimming stripped 5 bases from V and 0 bases from J, with 11 bases between.

This chain links TRBV7-9 with TRBJ1-2, with D uncertain. The V end was cut by 5 bases, the J end by 2 bases, with 15 bases between. The CDR3 runs to 15 residues. The V gene's germline CDR1 is SEHNR and CDR2 FQNEAQ (reference sequence). Here the CDR3 reads CASSPATDGNYGYTF. The DNA for the CDR3 is TGTGCCAGCAGCCCAGCTACGGACGGCAACTATGGCTACACCTTC.

A note on this clone: With a far larger clone one base away, a read error is the likely cause. The CDR3 sequence is CASSESSYNEQFF. In nucleotides, the CDR3 is TGTGCCAGCAGTGAGAGCTCCTACAATGAGCAGTTCTTC. The chain joins TRBV10-3 to TRBJ2-1; the D is unclear. CDR1 and CDR2 from the germline V gene are ENHRY and SYGVKD. The CDR3 consists of 13 residues.